This T cell receptor (beta chain) was recovered during a study of blood T cell repertoires in COVID-19 (TCRdb year 2020). Turning to the overall study: Samples covering the acute and convalescent phases of COVID-19 were provided by collaborators in the United States, Italy and Spain. The material from the prospective study consisted of cDNA or gDNA derived from T cells, B-cell-depleted T cells, or PBMCs. Deeply sampled blood TCRbeta repertoires from subjects exposed to, actively infected with, or recovered from COVID-19 were included in the dataset. The repertoires were released in a freely available public database meant as a resource for research on the immune response to SARS-CoV-2. The samples were drawn from two sources: the first 160 participants of the ongoing ImmuneRACE study, and 1,000 to 1,500 subjects contributed by 6 global collaborators. A de-identified subject ID, COVID-19 status, age in years and sex were almost always included in the sample metadata. Where HLA class I and class II types were available, the types were taken from metadata supplied by the sample provider, not from assay-based typing.

Of note for this clone: Its antigen remains undetermined. No much larger clonotype is one base removed from it; base qualities were not supplied.

What the work shows at the level of the full study, not this receptor alone: The amount of clinical and demographic metadata varied by source and participant and was provided uncurated.

Participants in the prospective study were aged about 18 to 95 years, lived in 20 to 30 United States geographic areas, and enrolled through a virtual design. Cohort assignment in the prospective study relied on participant-reported clinical history from a screening survey and a study questionnaire. In the prospective study, whole blood, serum and a nasopharyngeal or oropharyngeal swab were collected from each participant by mobile phlebotomists. Participants in the prospective study had the option to provide additional blood draws and questionnaires over a 2-month period. Before DNA extraction, prospective study blood samples were shipped either frozen or at room temperature. TCRbeta CDR3 regions were amplified from genomic DNA by means of the immunoSEQ Assay, a bias-controlled multiplex PCR. Turning to the authors' computational methods: Nucleated cell counts per sample were estimated from amplification of reference gene primers within the assay. Sequence reads were collapsed and filtered to measure the absolute abundance of every unique TCRbeta CDR3 rearrangement. Productive Simpson clonality was computed per sample as the square root of Simpson's diversity index over productive rearrangements. TCRdb took over this immuneACCESS table, retaining in-frame rearrangements with V and J assigned. Such tables are incomplete; in checked studies, under half of the missing clones stem from an unresolved V gene, and the remainder is unexplained. V, J and clone size derive from that table, while D and trimming were established from the DNA sequence. The sample data list about 200,000 clones, and 80% of these were observed just once. About 7.7% of the sample is taken by the ten largest.

V is shortened by 4 bases, J by 3 bases, and the region joining them spans 8 bases. For CDR1 and CDR2, the germline V gene lists SGHTA and FQGNSA. The cysteine opens and the phenylalanine closes a CDR3 of 13 amino acids. Left in the record is the CDR3 DNA by itself, 39 bases read in frame from the first base. The chain was built from TRBV7-2 and TRBJ2-3; the D gene is perhaps TRBD2, from 5 matching bases. The sample taken for sequencing was PBMCs or T cells enriched from blood (not recorded which). The receptor's source is a woman aged 35 to 49 with acute COVID-19. The sequenced DNA is TGTGCCAGCAGCTGGGAGTTAACAGATACGCAGTATTTT. It translates as CASSWELTDTQYF.